This TCR beta chain was identified during a study of chemoradiotherapy in HPV16-positive cancers. Here immunoSEQ multiplex PCR was the method, and the copy in TCRdb shows in-frame clones only, minus some. The sample consists of nearly 35,000 clones, about 92% of them appearing once. Repeated repertoire sampling spanned the course of chemoradiotherapy. The CDR3 extends over 13 amino acids. CDR1 is MRHNA, CDR2 SNTAGT, per germline. V gave up 0 bases and J gave up 8 bases, with 8 bases separating them. This receptor was identified in a human donor with HPV-associated anogenital cancer. V is TRBV6-4 and J is TRBJ2-4, with D tentatively TRBD1 (6 bases). Sequencing was performed on blood, taken from a patient who underwent chemoradiotherapy. The DNA for the CDR3 is TGTGCCAGCAGTGACTCGGACAGCCACATTCAGTACTTC. As protein: CASSDSDSHIQYF.